Below, one TCR beta chain is given with its context. The data derive from a study of Graves' ophthalmopathy and Graves' hyperthyroidism. Study information: Peripheral blood sampling occurred at initial diagnosis, before any treatment.

CDR3 regions of TCR beta were amplified from RNA transcripts. HTBI primers primed a first-round RT-PCR, and a second-round multiplex PCR followed. TCRdb ran MiXCR on the multiplex PCR reads and lists one entry per CDR3 protein. This table has approximately 700,000 distinct CDR3 sequences, roughly two fifths appearing once. The PBMCs were taken from approximately 11 ml of fresh peripheral blood. The CDR3 has 17 residues. Germline values: CDR1 MGHDK, CDR2 SYGVNS. V lost 8 bases and J lost 0, with 19 bases in between. This rearrangement joins TRBV25-1 to TRBJ1-4; D might be TRBD1 (6 bases). The receptor was isolated from an adult man with Graves' ophthalmopathy. Sequencing used peripheral blood. DNA for the CDR3: TGTGCCAGCTCACCCCTCGGGGGGCGATCAACTAATGAAAAACTGTTTTTT. Its translation: CASSPLGGRSTNEKLFF. The variable domain in full, with the rest retrieved from reference TRBV25-1 and TRBJ1-4, is EADIYQTPRYLVIGTGKKITLECSQTMGHDKMYWYQQDPGMELHLIHYSYGVNSTEKGDLSSESTVSRIRTEHFPLTLESARPSHTSQYLCASSPLGGRSTNEKLFFGSGTQLSVL.